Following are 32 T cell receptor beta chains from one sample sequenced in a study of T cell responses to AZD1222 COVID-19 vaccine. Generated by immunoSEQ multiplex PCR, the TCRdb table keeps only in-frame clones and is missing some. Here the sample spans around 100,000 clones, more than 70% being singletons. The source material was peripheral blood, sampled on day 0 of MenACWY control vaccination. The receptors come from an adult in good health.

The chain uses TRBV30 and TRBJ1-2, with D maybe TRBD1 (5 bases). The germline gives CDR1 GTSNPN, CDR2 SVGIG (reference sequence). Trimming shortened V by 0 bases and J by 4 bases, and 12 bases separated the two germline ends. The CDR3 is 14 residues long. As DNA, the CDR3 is TGTGCCTGGAGTGTATTGACAGACGCCTATGGCTACACCTTC. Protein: CAWSVLTDAYGYTF. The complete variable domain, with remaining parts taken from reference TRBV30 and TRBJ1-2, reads SQTIHQWPATLVQPVGSPLSLECTVEGTSNPNLYWYRQAAGRGLQLLFYSVGIGQISSEVPQNLSASRPQDRQFILSSKKLLLSDSGFYLCAWSVLTDAYGYTFGSGTRLTVV.

DNA for the CDR3: TGCGCCAGCAGCTTACAGGGGGACGGAAGCACAGATACGCAGTATTTT. As protein: CASSLQGDGSTDTQYF. The gene calls are TRBV5-1 and TRBJ2-3, with TRBD1 identical over 8 bases. CDR1 and CDR2 from the germline V gene are SGHRS and YFSETQ. The CDR3 consists of 16 residues. V was clipped by 2 bases and J by 0 bases; unmatched bases: 5.

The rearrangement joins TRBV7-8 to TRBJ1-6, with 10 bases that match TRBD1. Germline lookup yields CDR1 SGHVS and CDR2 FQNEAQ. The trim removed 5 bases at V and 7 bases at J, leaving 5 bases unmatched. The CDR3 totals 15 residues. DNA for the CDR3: TGTGCCAGCAGCGAATTGGGACAGGGGAATTCACCCCTCCACTTT. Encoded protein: CASSELGQGNSPLHF.

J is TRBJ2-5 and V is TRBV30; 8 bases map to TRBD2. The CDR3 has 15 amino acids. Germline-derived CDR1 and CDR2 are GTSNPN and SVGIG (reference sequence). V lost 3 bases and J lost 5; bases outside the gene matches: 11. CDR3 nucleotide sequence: TGTGCCTGGAGCATAATCGGGGGGGCCGGGGAGACCCAGTACTTC. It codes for CAWSIIGGAGETQYF.

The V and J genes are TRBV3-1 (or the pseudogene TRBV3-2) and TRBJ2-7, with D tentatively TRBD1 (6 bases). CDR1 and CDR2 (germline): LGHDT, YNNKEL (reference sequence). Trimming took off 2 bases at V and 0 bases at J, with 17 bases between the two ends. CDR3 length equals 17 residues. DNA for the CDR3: TGTGCCAGCAGCCAAAGTGAATGGGGGACACTCTCCTACGAGCAGTACTTC. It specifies CASSQSEWGTLSYEQYF.

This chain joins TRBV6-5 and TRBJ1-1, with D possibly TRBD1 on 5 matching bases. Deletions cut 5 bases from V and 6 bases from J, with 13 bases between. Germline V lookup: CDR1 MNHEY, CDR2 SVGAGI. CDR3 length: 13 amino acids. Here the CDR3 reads CASSLKGRPEAFF. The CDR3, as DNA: TGTGCCAGCAGTCTAAAGGGACGACCTGAAGCTTTCTTT.

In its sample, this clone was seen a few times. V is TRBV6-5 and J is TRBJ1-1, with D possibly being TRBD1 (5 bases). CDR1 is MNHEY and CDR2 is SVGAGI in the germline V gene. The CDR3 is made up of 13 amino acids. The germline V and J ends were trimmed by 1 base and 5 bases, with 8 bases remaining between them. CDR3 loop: CASSYWGNTEAFF. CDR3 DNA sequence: TGTGCCAGCAGTTACTGGGGGAATACTGAAGCTTTCTTT.

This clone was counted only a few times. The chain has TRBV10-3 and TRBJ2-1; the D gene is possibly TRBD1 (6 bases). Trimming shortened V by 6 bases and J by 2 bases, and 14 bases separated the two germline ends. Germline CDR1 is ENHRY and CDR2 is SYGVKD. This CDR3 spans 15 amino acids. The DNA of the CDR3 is TGTGCCATCAGCATGGACAGTTCACCCTACAATGAGCAGTTCTTC. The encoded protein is CAISMDSSPYNEQFF.

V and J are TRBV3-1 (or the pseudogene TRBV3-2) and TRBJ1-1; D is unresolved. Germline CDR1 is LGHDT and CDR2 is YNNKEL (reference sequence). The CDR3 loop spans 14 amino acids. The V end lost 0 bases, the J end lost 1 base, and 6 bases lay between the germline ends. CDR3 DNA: TGTGCCAGCAGCCAAGACGGAGGGAACACTGAAGCTTTCTTT. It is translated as CASSQDGGNTEAFF.

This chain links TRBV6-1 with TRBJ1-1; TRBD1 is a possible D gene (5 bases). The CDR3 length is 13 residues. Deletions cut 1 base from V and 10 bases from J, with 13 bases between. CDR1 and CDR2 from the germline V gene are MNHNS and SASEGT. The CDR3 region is CASSEVAGWRAFF. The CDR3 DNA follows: TGTGCCAGCAGTGAAGTGGCAGGGTGGAGAGCTTTCTTT.

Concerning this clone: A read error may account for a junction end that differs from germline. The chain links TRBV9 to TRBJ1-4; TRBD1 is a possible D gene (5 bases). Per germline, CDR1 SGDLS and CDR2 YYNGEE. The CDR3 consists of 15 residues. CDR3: CASSVDGGTNEKLFF. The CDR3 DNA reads TGTGCCAGCAGCGTAGATGGAGGGACTAACGAAAAACTGTTTTTT. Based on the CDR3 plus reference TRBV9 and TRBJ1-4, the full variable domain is DSGVTQTPKHLITATGQRVTLRCSPRSGDLSVYWYQQSLDQGLQFLIQYYNGEERAKGNILERFSAQQFPDLHSELNLSSLELGDSALYFCASSVDGGTNEKLFFGSGTQLSVL.

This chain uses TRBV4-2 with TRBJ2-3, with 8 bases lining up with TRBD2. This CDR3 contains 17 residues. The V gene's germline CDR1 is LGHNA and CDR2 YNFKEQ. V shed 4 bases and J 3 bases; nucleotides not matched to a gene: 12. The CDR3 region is CASSPYLGGGGTDTQYF. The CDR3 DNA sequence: TGTGCCAGCAGCCCCTACCTGGGTGGCGGGGGGACAGATACGCAGTATTTT.

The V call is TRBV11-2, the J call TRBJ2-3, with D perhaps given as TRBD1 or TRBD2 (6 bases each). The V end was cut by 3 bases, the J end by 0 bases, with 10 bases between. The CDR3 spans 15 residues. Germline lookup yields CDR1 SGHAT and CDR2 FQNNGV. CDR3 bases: TGTGCCAGCAGCTTTAGGGGGGTGAGCACAGATACGCAGTATTTT. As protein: CASSFRGVSTDTQYF.

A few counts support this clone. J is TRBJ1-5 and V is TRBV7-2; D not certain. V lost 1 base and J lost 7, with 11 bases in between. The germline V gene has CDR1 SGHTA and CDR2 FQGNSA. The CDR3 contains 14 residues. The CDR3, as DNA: TGTGCCAGCAGCTTAGAGGTAGGGAGGCAGCCCCAGCATTTT. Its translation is CASSLEVGRQPQHF.

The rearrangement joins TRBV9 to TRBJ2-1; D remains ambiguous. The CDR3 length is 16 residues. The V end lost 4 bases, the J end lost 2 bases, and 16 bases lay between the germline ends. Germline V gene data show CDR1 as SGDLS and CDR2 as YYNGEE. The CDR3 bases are TGTGCCAGCAGCTCAATGACACCACCGACCTACAATGAGCAGTTCTTC. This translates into CASSSMTPPTYNEQFF.

CDR3 nucleotide sequence: TGTGCCAGCAGCTTAACTGCCGCCCGTGAGCAGTTCTTC. It yields the protein CASSLTAAREQFF. The chain employs TRBV7-2 and TRBJ2-1, with D unresolved. From germline, CDR1 is SGHTA and CDR2 FQGNSA. Trimming shortened V by 2 bases and J by 9 bases, and 11 bases separated the two germline ends. The CDR3 sequence is 13 residues long.

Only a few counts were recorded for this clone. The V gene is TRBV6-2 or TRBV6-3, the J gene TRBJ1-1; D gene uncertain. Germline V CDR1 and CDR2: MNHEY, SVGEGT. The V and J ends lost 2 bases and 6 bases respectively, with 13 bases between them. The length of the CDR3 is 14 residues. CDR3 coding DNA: TGTGCCAGCAGTTACCGGGTCTCTGGGTCTGAAGCTTTCTTT. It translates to CASSYRVSGSEAFF.

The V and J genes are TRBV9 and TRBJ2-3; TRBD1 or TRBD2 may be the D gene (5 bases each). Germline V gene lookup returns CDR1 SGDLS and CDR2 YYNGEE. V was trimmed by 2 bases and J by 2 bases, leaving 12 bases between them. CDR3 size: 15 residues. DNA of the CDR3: TGTGCCAGCAGCGTTGGGGGAGCGAACACAGATACGCAGTATTTT. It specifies CASSVGGANTDTQYF. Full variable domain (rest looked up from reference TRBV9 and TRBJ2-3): DSGVTQTPKHLITATGQRVTLRCSPRSGDLSVYWYQQSLDQGLQFLIQYYNGEERAKGNILERFSAQQFPDLHSELNLSSLELGDSALYFCASSVGGANTDTQYFGPGTRLTVL.

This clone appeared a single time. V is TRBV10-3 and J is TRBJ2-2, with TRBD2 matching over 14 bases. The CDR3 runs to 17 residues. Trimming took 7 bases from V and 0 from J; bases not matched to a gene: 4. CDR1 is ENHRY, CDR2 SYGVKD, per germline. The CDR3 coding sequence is TGTGCCATCAAAGGGACTAGCGGGAGACCGAACACCGGGGAGCTGTTTTTT. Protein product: CAIKGTSGRPNTGELFF.

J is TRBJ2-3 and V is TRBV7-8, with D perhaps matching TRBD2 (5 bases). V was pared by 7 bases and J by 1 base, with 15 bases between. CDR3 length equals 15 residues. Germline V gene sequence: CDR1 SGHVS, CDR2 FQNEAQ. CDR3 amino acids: CASNLRRTGTDTQYF. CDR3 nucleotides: TGTGCCAGCAACCTACGACGGACTGGCACAGATACGCAGTATTTT.

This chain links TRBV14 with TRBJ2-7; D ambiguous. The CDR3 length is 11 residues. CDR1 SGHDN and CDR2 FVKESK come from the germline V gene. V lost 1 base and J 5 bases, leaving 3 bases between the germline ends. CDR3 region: CASSQGNEQYF. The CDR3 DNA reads TGTGCCAGCAGCCAAGGAAACGAGCAGTACTTC.

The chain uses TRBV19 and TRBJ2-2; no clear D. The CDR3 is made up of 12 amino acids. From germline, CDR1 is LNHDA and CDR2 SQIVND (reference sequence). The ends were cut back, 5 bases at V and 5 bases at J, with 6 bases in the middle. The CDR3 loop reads CASSVGTGELFF. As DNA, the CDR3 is TGTGCCAGTAGTGTAGGGACCGGGGAGCTGTTTTTT.

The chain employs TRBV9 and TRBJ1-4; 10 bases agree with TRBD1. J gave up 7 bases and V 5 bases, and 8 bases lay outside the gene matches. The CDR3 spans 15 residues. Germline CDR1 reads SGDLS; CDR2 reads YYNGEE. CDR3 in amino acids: CASSRGWTGGEKLFF. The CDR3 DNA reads TGTGCCAGCAGTAGAGGATGGACAGGGGGTGAAAAACTGTTTTTT. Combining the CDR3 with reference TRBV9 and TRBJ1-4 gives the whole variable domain DSGVTQTPKHLITATGQRVTLRCSPRSGDLSVYWYQQSLDQGLQFLIQYYNGEERAKGNILERFSAQQFPDLHSELNLSSLELGDSALYFCASSRGWTGGEKLFFGSGTQLSVL.

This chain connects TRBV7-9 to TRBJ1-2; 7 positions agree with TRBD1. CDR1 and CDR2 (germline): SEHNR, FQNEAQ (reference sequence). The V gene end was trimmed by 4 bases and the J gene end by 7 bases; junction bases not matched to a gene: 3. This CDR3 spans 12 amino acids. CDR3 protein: CASSSRQGGYTF. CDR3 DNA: TGTGCCAGCAGCTCTAGACAGGGTGGCTACACCTTC.

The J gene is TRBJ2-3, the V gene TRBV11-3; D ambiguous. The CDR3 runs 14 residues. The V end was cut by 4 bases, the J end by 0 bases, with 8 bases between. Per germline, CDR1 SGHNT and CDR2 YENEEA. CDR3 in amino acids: CASSSPSSTDTQYF. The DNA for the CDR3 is TGTGCCAGCAGCTCACCCAGTAGCACAGATACGCAGTATTTT.

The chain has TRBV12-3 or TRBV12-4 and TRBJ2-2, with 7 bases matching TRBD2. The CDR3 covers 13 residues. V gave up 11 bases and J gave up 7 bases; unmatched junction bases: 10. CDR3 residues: CASSRGSGGELFF. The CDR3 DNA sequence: TGTGCCTCCTCTCGCGGGAGTGGCGGGGAGCTGTTTTTT.

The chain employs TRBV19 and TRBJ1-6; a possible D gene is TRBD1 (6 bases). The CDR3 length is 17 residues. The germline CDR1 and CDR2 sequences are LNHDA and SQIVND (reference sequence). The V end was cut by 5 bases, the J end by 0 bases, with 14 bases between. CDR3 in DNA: TGTGCCAGTAGTTCCCCGGGACAACACTCCTATAATTCACCCCTCCACTTT. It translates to CASSSPGQHSYNSPLHF. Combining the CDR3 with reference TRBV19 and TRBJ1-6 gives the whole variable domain DGGITQSPKYLFRKEGQNVTLSCEQNLNHDAMYWYRQDPGQGLRLIYYSQIVNDFQKGDIAEGYSVSREKKESFPLTVTSAQKNPTAFYLCASSSPGQHSYNSPLHFGNGTRLTVT.

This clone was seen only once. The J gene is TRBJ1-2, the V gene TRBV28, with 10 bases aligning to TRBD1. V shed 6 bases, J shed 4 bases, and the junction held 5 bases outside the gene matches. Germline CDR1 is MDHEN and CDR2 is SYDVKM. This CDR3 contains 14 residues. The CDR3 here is CASRTGGVSYGYTF. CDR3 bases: TGTGCCAGCAGGACAGGGGGCGTTAGCTATGGCTACACCTTC.

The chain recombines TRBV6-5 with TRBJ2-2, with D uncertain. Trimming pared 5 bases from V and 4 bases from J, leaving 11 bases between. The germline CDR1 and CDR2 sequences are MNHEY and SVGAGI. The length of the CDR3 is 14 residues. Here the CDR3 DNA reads TGTGCCAGCAGTATCACGGTCCCCACCGGGGAGCTGTTTTTT. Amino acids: CASSITVPTGELFF.

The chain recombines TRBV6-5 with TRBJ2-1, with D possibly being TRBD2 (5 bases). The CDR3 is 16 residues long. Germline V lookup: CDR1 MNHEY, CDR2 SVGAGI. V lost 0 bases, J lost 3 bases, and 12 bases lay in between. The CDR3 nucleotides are TGTGCCAGCAGTTACTCGAGGTCGGGAAGCTACAATGAGCAGTTCTTC. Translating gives CASSYSRSGSYNEQFF.

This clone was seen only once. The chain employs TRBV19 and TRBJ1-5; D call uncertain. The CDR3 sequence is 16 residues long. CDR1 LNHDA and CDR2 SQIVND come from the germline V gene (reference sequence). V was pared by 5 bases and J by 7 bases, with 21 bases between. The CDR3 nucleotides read TGTGCCAGTAGTCCGCCGCCTCTCGACCGCTGGCAGCCCCAGCATTTT. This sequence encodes CASSPPPLDRWQPQHF. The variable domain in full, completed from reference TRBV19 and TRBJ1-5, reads DGGITQSPKYLFRKEGQNVTLSCEQNLNHDAMYWYRQDPGQGLRLIYYSQIVNDFQKGDIAEGYSVSREKKESFPLTVTSAQKNPTAFYLCASSPPPLDRWQPQHFGDGTRLSIL.

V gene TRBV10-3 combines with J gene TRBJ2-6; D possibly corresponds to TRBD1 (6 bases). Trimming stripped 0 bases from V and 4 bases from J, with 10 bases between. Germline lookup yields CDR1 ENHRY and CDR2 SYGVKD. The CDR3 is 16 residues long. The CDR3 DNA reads TGTGCCATCAGTGAGTCCAGGGGAGCAGGGGCCAACGTCCTGACTTTC. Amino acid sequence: CAISESRGAGANVLTF.